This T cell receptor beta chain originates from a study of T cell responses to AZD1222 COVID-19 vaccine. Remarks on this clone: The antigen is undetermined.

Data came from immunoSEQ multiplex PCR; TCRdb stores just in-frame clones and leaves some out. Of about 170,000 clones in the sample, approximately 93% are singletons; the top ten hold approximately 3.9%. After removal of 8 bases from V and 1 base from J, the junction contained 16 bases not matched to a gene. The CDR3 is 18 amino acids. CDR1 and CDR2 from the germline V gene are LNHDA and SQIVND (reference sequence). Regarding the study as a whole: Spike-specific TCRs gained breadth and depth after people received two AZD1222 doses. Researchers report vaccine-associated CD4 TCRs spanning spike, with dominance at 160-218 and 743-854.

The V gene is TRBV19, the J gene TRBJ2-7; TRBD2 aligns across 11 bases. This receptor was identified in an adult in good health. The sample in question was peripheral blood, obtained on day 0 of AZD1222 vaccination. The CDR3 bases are TGTGCCAGTTCAAGGTTTTCTCCGGGACTAGCGGATTCCTACGAGCAGTACTTC. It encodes CASSRFSPGLADSYEQYF.